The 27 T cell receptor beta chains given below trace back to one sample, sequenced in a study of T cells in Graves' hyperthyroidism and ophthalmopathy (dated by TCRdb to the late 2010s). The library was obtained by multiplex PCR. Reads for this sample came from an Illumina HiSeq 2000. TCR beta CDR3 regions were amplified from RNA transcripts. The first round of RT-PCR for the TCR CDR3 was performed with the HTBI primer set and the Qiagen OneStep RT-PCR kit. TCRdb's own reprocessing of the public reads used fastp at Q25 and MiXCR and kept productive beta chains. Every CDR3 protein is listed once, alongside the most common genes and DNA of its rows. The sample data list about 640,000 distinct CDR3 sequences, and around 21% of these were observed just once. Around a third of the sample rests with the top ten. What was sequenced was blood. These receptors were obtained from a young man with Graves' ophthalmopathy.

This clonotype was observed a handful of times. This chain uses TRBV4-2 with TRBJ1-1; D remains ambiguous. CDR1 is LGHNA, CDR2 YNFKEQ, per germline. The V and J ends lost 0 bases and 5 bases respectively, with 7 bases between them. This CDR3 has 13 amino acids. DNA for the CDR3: TGTGCCAGCAGCCAAGACGAAGGGACTGAAGCTTTCTTT. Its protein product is CASSQDEGTEAFF.

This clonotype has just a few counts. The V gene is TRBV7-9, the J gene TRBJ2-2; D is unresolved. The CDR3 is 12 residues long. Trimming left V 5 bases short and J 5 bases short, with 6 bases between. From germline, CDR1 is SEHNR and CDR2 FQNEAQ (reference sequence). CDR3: CASSISTGELFF. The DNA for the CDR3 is TGTGCCAGCAGCATCAGTACCGGGGAGCTGTTTTTT. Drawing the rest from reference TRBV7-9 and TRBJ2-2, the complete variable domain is DTGVSQNPRHKITKRGQNVTFRCDPISEHNRLYWYRQTLGQGPEFLTYFQNEAQLEKSRLLSDRFSAERPKGSFSTLEIQRTEQGDSAMYLCASSISTGELFFGEGSRLTVL.

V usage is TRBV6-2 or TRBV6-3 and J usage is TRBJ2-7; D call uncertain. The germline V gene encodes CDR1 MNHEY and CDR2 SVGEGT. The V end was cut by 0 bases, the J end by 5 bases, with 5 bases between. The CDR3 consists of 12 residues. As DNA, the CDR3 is TGTGCCAGCAGTTACTCCATGGACGAGCAGTACTTC. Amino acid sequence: CASSYSMDEQYF.

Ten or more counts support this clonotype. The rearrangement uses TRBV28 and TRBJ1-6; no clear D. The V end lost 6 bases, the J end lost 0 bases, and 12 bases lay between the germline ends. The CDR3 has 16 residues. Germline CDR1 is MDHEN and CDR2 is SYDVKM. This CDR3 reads CASSQRSSSYNSPLHF. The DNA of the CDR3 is TGTGCCAGCAGCCAGAGAAGCAGCTCCTATAATTCACCCCTCCACTTT.

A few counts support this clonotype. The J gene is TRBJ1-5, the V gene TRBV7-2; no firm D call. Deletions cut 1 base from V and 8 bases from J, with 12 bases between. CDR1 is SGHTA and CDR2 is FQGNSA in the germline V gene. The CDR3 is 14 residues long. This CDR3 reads CASSLGAVREPQHF. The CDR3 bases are TGTGCCAGCAGCTTAGGGGCAGTGAGGGAGCCCCAGCATTTT.

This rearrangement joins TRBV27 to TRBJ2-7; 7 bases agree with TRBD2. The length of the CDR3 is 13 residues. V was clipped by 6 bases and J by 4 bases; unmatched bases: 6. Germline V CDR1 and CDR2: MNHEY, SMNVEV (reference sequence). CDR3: CASRTSHQYEQYF. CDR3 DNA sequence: TGTGCCAGCAGGACTAGCCACCAATACGAGCAGTACTTC.

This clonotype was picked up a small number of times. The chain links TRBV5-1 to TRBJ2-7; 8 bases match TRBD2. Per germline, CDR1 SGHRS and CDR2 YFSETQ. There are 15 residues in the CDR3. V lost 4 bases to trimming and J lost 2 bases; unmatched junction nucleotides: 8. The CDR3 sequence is CASSPSGGITYEQYF. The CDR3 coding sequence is TGCGCCAGCAGCCCATCGGGGGGGATCACCTACGAGCAGTACTTC.

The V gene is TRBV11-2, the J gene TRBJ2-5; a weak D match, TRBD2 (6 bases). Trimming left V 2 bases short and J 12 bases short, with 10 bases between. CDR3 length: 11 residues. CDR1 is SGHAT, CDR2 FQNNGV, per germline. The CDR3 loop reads CASSLPPGEYF. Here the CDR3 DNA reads TGTGCCAGCAGCTTACCGCCGGGGGAGTACTTC.

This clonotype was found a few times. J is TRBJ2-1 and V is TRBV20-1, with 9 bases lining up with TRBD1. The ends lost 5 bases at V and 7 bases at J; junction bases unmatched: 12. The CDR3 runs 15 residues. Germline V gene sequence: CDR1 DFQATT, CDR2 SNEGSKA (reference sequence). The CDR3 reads CSAGSGTGSRNEQFF. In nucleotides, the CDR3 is TGCAGTGCTGGATCCGGGACAGGGTCTAGGAATGAGCAGTTCTTC.

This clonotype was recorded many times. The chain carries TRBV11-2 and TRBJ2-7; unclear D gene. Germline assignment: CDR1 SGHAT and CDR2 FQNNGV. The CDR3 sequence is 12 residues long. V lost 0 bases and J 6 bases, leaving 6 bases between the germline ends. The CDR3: CASSLDVAEQYF. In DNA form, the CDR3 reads TGTGCCAGCAGCTTAGACGTGGCCGAGCAGTACTTC.

CDR3 loop: CSVRTGSTNEKLFF. The DNA of the CDR3 is TGCAGCGTTAGGACAGGGTCAACTAATGAAAAACTGTTTTTT. The rearrangement joins TRBV29-1 to TRBJ1-4; 8 bases are a match to TRBD1. With V trimmed by 5 bases and J by 0 bases, 2 bases remained unmatched. Germline CDR1 SQVTM, CDR2 ANQGSEA. The CDR3 sequence is 14 residues long.

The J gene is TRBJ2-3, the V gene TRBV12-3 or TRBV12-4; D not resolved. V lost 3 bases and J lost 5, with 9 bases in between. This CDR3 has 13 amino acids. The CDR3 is CASSLVAKDTQYF. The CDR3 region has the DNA TGTGCCAGCAGTTTGGTCGCAAAAGATACGCAGTATTTT.

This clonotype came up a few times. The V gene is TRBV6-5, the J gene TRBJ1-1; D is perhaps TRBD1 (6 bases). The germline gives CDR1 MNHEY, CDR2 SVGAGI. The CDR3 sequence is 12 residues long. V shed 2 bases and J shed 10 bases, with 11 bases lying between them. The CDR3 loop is CASSYVAGAAFF. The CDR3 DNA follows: TGTGCCAGCAGTTACGTTGCAGGGGCAGCTTTCTTT.

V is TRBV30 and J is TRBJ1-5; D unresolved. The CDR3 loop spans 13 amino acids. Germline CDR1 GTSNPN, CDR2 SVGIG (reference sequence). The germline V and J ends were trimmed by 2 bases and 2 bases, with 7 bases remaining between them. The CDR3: CAWSYSGNQPQHF. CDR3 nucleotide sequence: TGTGCCTGGAGTTACTCGGGCAATCAGCCCCAGCATTTT.

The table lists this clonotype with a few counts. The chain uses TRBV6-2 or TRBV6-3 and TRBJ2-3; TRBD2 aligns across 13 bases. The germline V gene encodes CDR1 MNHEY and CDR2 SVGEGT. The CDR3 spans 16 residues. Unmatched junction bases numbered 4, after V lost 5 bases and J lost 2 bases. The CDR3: CASSRLAGGITDTQYF. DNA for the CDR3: TGTGCCAGCAGTCGACTAGCGGGAGGAATCACAGATACGCAGTATTTT.

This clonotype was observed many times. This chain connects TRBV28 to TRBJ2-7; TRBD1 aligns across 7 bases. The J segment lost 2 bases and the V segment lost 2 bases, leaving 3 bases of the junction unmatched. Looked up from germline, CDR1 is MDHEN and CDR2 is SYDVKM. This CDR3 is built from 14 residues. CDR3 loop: CASSLGQAPYEQYF. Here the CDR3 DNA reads TGTGCCAGCAGTTTAGGACAGGCCCCCTACGAGCAGTACTTC.

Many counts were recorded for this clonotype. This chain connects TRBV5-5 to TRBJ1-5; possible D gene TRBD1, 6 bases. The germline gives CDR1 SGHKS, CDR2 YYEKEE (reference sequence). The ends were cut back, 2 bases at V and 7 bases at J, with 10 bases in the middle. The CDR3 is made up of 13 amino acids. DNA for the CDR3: TGTGCCAGCAGCTTAAGGGGGGAGCAGCCCCAGCATTTT. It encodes CASSLRGEQPQHF.

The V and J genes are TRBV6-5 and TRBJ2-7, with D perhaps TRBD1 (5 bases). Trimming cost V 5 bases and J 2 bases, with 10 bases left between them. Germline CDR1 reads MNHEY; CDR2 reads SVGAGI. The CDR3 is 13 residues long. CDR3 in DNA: TGTGCCAGCAGTATACAGGCGCCCTACGAGCAGTACTTC. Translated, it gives CASSIQAPYEQYF.

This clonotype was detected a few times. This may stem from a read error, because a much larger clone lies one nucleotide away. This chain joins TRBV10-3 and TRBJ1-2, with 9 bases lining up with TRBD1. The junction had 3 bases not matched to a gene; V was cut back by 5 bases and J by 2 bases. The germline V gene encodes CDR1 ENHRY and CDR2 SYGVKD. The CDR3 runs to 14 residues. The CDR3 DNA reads TGTGCCATCAGTCAAGGGACAGGGAACTATGGCTACACCTTC. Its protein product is CAISQGTGNYGYTF.

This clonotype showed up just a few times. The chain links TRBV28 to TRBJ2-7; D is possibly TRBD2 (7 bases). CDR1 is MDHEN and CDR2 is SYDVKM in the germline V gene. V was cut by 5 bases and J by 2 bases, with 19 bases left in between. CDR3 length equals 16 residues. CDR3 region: CASSPGGGGEPYEQYF. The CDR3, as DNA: TGTGCCAGCAGTCCCGGAGGGGGGGGAGAACCCTACGAGCAGTACTTC.

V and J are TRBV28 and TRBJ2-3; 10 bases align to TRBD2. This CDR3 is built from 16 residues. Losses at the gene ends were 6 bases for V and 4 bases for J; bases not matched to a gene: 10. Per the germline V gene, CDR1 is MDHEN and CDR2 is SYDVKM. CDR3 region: CASRQGAGGPADTQYF. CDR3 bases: TGTGCCAGCAGGCAGGGAGCGGGAGGGCCGGCAGATACGCAGTATTTT.

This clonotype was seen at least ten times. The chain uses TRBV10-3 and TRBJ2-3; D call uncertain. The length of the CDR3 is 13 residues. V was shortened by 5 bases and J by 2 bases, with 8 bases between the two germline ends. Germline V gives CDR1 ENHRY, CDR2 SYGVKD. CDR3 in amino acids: CAISPGSTDTQYF. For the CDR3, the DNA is TGTGCCATCAGTCCCGGGTCCACAGATACGCAGTATTTT.

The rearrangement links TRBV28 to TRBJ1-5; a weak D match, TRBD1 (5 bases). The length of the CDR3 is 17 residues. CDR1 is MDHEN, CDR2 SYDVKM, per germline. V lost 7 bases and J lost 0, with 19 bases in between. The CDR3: CASTLVGGPYSNQPQHF. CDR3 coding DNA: TGTGCCAGCACCCTGGTGGGGGGACCTTATAGCAATCAGCCCCAGCATTTT. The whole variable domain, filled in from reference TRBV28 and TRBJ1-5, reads DVKVTQSSRYLVKRTGEKVFLECVQDMDHENMFWYRQDPGLGLRLIYFSYDVKMKEKGDIPEGYSVSREKKERFSLILESASTNQTSMYLCASTLVGGPYSNQPQHFGDGTRLSIL.

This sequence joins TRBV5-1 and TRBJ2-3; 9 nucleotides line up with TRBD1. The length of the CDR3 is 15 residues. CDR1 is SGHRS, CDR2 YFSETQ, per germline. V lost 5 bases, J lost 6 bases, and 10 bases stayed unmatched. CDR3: CASSPGDRVTDTQYF. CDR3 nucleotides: TGCGCCAGCAGTCCCGGGGACAGGGTAACGGATACGCAGTATTTT.

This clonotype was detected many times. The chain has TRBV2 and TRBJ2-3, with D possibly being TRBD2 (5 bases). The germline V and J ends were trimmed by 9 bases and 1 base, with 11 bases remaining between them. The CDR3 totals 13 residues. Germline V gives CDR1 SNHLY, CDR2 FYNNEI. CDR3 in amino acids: CASGPAGTDTQYF. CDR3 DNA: TGTGCCAGTGGACCAGCGGGCACAGATACGCAGTATTTT.

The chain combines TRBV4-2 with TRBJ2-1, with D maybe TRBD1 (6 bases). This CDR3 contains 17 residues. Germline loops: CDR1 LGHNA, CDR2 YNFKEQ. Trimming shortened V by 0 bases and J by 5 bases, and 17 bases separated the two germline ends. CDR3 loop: CASSQDLAGARNNEQFF. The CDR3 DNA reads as TGTGCCAGCAGCCAAGATCTTGCAGGGGCCAGAAACAATGAGCAGTTCTTC.

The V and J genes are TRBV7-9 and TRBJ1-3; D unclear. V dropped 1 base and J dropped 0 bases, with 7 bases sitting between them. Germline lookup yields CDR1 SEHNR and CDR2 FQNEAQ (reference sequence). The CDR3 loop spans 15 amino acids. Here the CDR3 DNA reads TGTGCCAGCAGCTTAGGGGAAATCTCTGGAAACACCATATATTTT. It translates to CASSLGEISGNTIYF.